The 2 T cell receptor beta chains given below trace back to one sample, sequenced in a study of CD8+CD57+ T cells in acquired aplastic anemia. Template material for TCR beta VDJ and CDR3 profiling consisted of genomic DNA. TCRdb re-called the reads through MiXCR, storing one row per CDR3 protein. Of about 160,000 distinct CDR3 sequences in the sample, around half were seen once. Patients selected for sequencing had displayed CD8+CD57+ cell expansion by flow cytometry. The source material was sorted CD4+, CD8+, or CD8+CD57+ T cells (not recorded which) from PBMCs. These receptors all come from a human donor with aplastic anemia.

The sample holds many counts of this clonotype. The chain carries TRBV9 and TRBJ2-2; TRBD2 aligns across 7 bases. The CDR3 contains 16 residues. Unmatched junction bases numbered 13, after V lost 4 bases and J lost 7 bases. Germline V CDR1 and CDR2: SGDLS, YYNGEE. The CDR3 coding sequence is TGTGCCAGCAGCCTCTGGGAGGGAACTCAGGGCGGGGAGCTGTTTTTT. Translation gives CASSLWEGTQGGELFF.

Remarks on this clonotype: The CDR3 ends on some other residue instead of the conserved phenylalanine or tryptophan, so this is likely a read error. This chain uses TRBV6-1 with TRBJ1-6, with 9 nucleotides matching TRBD1. Per the germline V gene, CDR1 is MNHNS and CDR2 is SASEGT. The CDR3 totals 13 residues. V lost 8 bases and J lost 9; bases outside the gene matches: 5. The CDR3 sequence: CASGGQGSSPLHL. For the CDR3, the DNA is TGTGCCAGCGGCGGACAGGGGAGTTCACCCCTCCACCTT.